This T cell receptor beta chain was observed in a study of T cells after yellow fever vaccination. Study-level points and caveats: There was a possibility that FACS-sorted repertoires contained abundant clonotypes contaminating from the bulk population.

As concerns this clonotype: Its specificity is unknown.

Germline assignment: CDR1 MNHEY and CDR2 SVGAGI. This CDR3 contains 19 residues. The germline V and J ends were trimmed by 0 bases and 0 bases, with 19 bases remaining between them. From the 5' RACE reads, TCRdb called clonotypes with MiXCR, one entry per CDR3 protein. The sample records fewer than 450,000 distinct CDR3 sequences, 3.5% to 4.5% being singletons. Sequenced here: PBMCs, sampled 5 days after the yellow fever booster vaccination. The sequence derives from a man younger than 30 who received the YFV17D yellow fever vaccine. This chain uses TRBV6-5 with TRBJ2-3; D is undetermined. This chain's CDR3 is CASSYSFQPDRASTDTQYF. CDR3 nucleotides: TGTGCCAGCAGTTACTCGTTCCAGCCCGATCGTGCTAGCACAGATACGCAGTATTTT.